This T cell receptor beta chain was captured by sequencing in a study of T cells in Graves' hyperthyroidism and ophthalmopathy. RNA transcripts yielded amplified TCR beta CDR3 regions. The TCR CDR3 was amplified in a first-round RT-PCR using the HTBI primer set. TCRdb re-called the multiplex PCR reads through MiXCR, storing one row per CDR3 protein. The sample carries about 300,000 distinct CDR3 sequences, about 19% recorded once. This clonotype was picked up a small number of times. Per germline, CDR1 SGHTA and CDR2 FQGNSA. Trimming pared 6 bases from V and 1 base from J, leaving 12 bases between. This CDR3 is built from 15 residues. The PBMCs had their origin in 10 ml of fresh peripheral blood.

J is TRBJ2-2 and V is TRBV7-2; D gene ambiguous. The sequenced sample was blood. The sequence was obtained from a man in his fifties with Graves' ophthalmopathy. CDR3 region: CASRLMSLNTGELFF. The CDR3 bases are TGTGCCAGCAGATTGATGAGCCTGAACACCGGGGAGCTGTTTTTT.